Presented here are 10 T cell receptor beta chains from one specimen sequenced in a study of T cell repertoires in cytomegalovirus infection. No cognate antigen is known for these TCRs. A single record per CDR3 protein comes from TCRdb applying MiXCR to the reads. The sample holds about 770,000 distinct CDR3 sequences, about 28% seen once. The specimen comprised cultured CD8+ T cells from PBMCs, sampled from culture after CMV antigen stimulation. These receptors were obtained from a human donor in good health (CMV status not recorded). Some clones in this sample may be carry-over from other donors' samples.

This clonotype was detected only once. The gene calls are TRBV7-9 and TRBJ1-2; perhaps TRBD1 as D (5 bases). The V and J ends lost 6 bases and 4 bases respectively, with 15 bases between them. The CDR3 contains 14 residues. Germline-derived CDR1 and CDR2 are SEHNR and FQNEAQ (reference sequence). The CDR3 here is CASSMVQEIYGYTF. The CDR3 nucleotides read TGTGCCAGCAGTATGGTACAGGAAATCTATGGCTACACCTTC.

DNA of the CDR3: TGTGCCACCAGCAGGGTTGACATAGCTAACTATGGCTACACCTTC. Translation gives CATSRVDIANYGYTF. The chain has TRBV15 and TRBJ1-2; no clear D gene. With 3 bases removed from V and 0 bases from J, the gap between germline ends came to 11 bases. The germline gives CDR1 LNHNV, CDR2 YYDKDF (reference sequence). CDR3 size: 15 residues.

The gene calls are TRBV29-1 and TRBJ2-5; D is possibly TRBD2 (5 bases). This CDR3 contains 16 residues. Trimming took 1 base from V and 5 from J, leaving 20 bases between them. The germline V gene encodes CDR1 SQVTM and CDR2 ANQGSEA. CDR3 amino acids: CSVEGVGLRLMETQYF. The CDR3 coding sequence is TGCAGCGTTGAAGGGGTAGGACTCCGGCTAATGGAGACCCAGTACTTC.

This clonotype was seen a handful of times. The rearrangement joins TRBV6-2 or TRBV6-3 to TRBJ2-1; no clear D gene. The V end lost 2 bases, the J end lost 2 bases, and 10 bases lay between the germline ends. Per germline, CDR1 MNHEY and CDR2 SVGEGT. This CDR3 is 15 amino acids long. CDR3 loop: CASSYPISPYNEQFF. The CDR3, as DNA: TGTGCCAGCAGTTACCCCATCAGCCCCTACAATGAGCAGTTCTTC.

This clonotype is a singleton in its sample. The chain uses TRBV12-5 and TRBJ1-1; D not certain. This CDR3 spans 11 amino acids. V gave up 1 base and J gave up 7 bases, with 4 bases separating them. The germline V gene encodes CDR1 LGHNT and CDR2 FRNRAP. Written as DNA, the CDR3 is TGTGCTAGTGGTTTGGGATATGAAGCTTTCTTT. As protein: CASGLGYEAFF. Filled out from reference TRBV12-5 and TRBJ1-1, the complete variable domain reads DARVTQTPRHKVTEMGQEVTMRCQPILGHNTVFWYRQTMMQGLELLAYFRNRAPLDDSGMPKDRFSAEMPDATLATLKIQPSEPRDSAVYFCASGLGYEAFFGQGTRLTVV.

V and J are TRBV27 and TRBJ2-3; 8 bases are shared with TRBD2. The CDR3 sequence is 15 residues long. With 8 bases clipped from V and 7 bases from J, the junction kept 14 bases outside the gene matches. The germline gives CDR1 MNHEY, CDR2 SMNVEV (reference sequence). The CDR3 DNA sequence: TGTGCCAGCTGGGGGGGCGGGGGGCAGATTTATACGCAGTATTTT. Translated: CASWGGGGQIYTQYF.

On this clonotype: An end of the junction differs from the germline gene, which may be a read error. The chain has TRBV7-7 and TRBJ2-3, with D tentatively TRBD1 or TRBD2 (5 bases each). Looked up from germline, CDR1 is SSHAT and CDR2 is FNYEAQ (reference sequence). CDR3 size: 17 residues. The chain's CDR3 is CASSPGPARMGTDTQYF. In DNA form, the CDR3 reads TGTGCTAGCAGCCCGGGGCCGGCACGGATGGGCACAGATACGCAGTATTTT.

This chain joins TRBV29-1 and TRBJ2-1; perhaps D is TRBD1 or TRBD2 (5 bases each). Germline V gene lookup returns CDR1 SQVTM and CDR2 ANQGSEA. There are 14 residues in the CDR3. V was cut by 7 bases and J by 2 bases, with 15 bases left in between. CDR3 DNA: TGCAGCGCGGGGCGGAGCGGAGCCTACAATGAGCAGTTCTTC. It codes for CSAGRSGAYNEQFF.

The rearrangement uses TRBV12-3 or TRBV12-4 and TRBJ2-7; weak D call: TRBD1 (6 bases). Trimming cost V 1 base and J 7 bases, with 11 bases left between them. The CDR3 covers 13 residues. Here the CDR3 reads CASSLDTGWEQYF. CDR3 nucleotides: TGTGCCAGCAGTTTAGATACAGGGTGGGAGCAGTACTTC.

This clonotype was seen at least ten times. The V call is TRBV5-5, the J call TRBJ1-5; D is unresolved. Trimming removed 1 base at V and 0 bases at J, with 11 bases between. The CDR3 loop spans 16 amino acids. In germline, CDR1 is SGHKS, CDR2 YYEKEE (reference sequence). CDR3 nucleotides: TGTGCCAGCAGCTTGTACGCAGACCATAGCAATCAGCCCCAGCATTTT. This codes for CASSLYADHSNQPQHF. The full variable domain, rest sourced from reference TRBV5-5 and TRBJ1-5, is DAGVTQSPTHLIKTRGQQVTLRCSPISGHKSVSWYQQVLGQGPQFIFQYYEKEERGRGNFPDRFSARQFPNYSSELNVNALLLGDSALYLCASSLYADHSNQPQHFGDGTRLSIL.